The clone carrying this T cell receptor (beta chain) came up many times. Germline V gene lookup returns CDR1 SGHTA and CDR2 FQGNSA. The V segment lost 3 bases and the J segment 10 bases; nucleotides outside the gene matches: 11. The CDR3 has 15 amino acids. This specimen belongs to a study of neurological immune-mediated disorders. Study at large: Secondary progressive disease was present in 3, and relapsing-remitting disease in around 31, of the 35 or so multiple sclerosis patients.

Using its own MiXCR run on the 5' RACE reads, TCRdb lists one record per CDR3 protein. The repertoire holds around 130,000 distinct CDR3 sequences, with about 3.2% as singletons. The chain employs TRBV7-2 and TRBJ2-1; 8 bases fit TRBD1. The material sequenced was PBMCs. This receptor was identified in a woman in her twenties or thirties with multiple sclerosis. CDR3 sequence (DNA): TGTGCCAGCAGCTTTGTCACAGGGGGGTTAGGGGAGCAGTTCTTC. Translated: CASSFVTGGLGEQFF.